This entry is about one TCR beta chain. Its cognate antigen is unknown. TCRdb keeps only in-frame clones here, not all; method: immunoSEQ multiplex PCR. The sample has under 65,000 clones; around 76% are singletons. The sample belongs to a study of vaccination effects on CD4 cells after COVID-19. Using viral peptide pools, the ViraFEST assay grew out antigen-specific CD4+ T cells prior to sequencing. Following an approximately 10-day culture, CD4+ T cells were purified. Between March and December 2020, the person had a SARS-CoV-2 infection that PCR confirmed. This clonotype originated in a human donor who had a prior SARS-CoV-2 infection. Here the sequenced sample was CD4+ T cells from PBMCs cultured with HIV peptides, taken before COVID-19 vaccination. The subset denotes: HIV-1 Nef peptide pool negative control/reference culture.

CDR3 residues: CAWTAHSGNTIYF. In DNA form, the CDR3 reads TGTGCCTGGACAGCGCACTCTGGAAACACCATATATTTT. The chain combines TRBV30 with TRBJ1-3; D is uncertain. Germline CDR1 and CDR2: GTSNPN and SVGIG (reference sequence). This CDR3 comprises 13 residues. V lost 4 bases, J lost 0 bases, and 7 bases lay in between. Combining the CDR3 with reference TRBV30 and TRBJ1-3 gives the whole variable domain SQTIHQWPATLVQPVGSPLSLECTVEGTSNPNLYWYRQAAGRGLQLLFYSVGIGQISSEVPQNLSASRPQDRQFILSSKKLLLSDSGFYLCAWTAHSGNTIYFGEGSWLTVV.